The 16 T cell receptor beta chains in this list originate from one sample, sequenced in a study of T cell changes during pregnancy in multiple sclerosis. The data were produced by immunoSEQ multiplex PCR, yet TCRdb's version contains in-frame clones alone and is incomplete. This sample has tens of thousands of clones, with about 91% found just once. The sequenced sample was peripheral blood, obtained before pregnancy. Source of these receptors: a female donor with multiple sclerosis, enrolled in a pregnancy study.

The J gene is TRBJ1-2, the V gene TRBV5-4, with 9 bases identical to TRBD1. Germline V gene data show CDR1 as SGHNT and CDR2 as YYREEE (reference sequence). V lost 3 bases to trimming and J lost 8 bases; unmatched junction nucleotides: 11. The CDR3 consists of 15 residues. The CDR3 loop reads CASSSGQGRYVGYTF. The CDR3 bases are TGTGCCAGCAGCTCCGGACAGGGGCGTTATGTAGGCTACACCTTC.

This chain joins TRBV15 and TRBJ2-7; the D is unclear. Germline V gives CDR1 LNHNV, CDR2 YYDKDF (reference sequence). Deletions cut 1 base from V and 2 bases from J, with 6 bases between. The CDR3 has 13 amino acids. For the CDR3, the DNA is TGTGCCACCAGCAGAGGACTTGCCTACGAGCAGTACTTC. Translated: CATSRGLAYEQYF.

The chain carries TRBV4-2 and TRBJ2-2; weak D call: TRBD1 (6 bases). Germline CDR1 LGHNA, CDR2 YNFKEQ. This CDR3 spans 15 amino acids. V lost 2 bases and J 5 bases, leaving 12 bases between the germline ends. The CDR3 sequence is CASSQPGHPTGELFF. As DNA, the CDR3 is TGTGCCAGCAGCCAACCGGGACATCCTACCGGGGAGCTGTTTTTT.

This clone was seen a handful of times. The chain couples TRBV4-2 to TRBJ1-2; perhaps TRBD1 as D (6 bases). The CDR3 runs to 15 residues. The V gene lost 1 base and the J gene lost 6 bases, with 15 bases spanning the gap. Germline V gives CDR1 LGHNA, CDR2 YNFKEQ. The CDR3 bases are TGTGCCAGCAGCCAAGTCCCGGGGGGCCTTGATGGCTACACCTTC. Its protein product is CASSQVPGGLDGYTF.

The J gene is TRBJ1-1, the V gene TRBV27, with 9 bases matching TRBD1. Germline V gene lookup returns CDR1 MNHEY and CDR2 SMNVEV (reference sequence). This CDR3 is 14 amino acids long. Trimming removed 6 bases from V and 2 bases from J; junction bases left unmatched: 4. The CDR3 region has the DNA TGTGCCAGCAGGGGACAGGGTTTTAACACTGAAGCTTTCTTT. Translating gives CASRGQGFNTEAFF.

The CDR3 is CASLLASGGWGYTF. DNA of the CDR3: TGTGCCAGTCTCTTGGCCAGTGGGGGGTGGGGCTACACCTTC. This rearrangement joins TRBV7-2 to TRBJ1-2; a weak D match, TRBD1 (5 bases). The CDR3 runs to 14 residues. The germline V gene encodes CDR1 SGHTA and CDR2 FQGNSA. V lost 9 bases, J lost 8 bases, and 22 bases lay in between.

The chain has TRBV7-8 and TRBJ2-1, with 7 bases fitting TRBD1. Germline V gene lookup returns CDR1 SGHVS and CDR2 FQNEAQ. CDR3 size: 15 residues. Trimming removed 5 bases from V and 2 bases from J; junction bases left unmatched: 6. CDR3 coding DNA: TGTGCCAGCAGCCTGATAAGGGGGCCCTACAATGAGCAGTTCTTC. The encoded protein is CASSLIRGPYNEQFF.

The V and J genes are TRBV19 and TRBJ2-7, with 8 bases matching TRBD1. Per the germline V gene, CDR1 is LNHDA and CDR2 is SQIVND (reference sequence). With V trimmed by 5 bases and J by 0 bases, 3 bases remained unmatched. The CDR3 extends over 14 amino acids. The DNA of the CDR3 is TGTGCCAGTAGTCCGGGACAGGTCTCCTACGAGCAGTACTTC. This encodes CASSPGQVSYEQYF.

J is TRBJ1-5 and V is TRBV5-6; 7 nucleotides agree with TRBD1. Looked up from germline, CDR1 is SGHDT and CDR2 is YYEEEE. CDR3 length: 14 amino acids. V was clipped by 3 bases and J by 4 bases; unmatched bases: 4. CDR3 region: CASSWGQKNQPQHF. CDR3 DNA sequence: TGTGCCAGCAGCTGGGGACAGAAAAATCAGCCCCAGCATTTT.

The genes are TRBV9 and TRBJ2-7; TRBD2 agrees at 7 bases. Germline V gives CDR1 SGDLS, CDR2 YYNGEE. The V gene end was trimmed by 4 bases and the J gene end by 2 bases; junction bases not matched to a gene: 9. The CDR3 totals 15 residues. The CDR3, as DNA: TGTGCCAGCAGCCAAAGCGGGGCCAGCGCCTACGAGCAGTACTTC. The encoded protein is CASSQSGASAYEQYF.

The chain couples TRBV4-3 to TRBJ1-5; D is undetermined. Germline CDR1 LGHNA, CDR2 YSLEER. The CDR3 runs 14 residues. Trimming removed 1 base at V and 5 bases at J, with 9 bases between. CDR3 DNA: TGCGCCAGCAGCCAAGGGGCAGCTGATCAGCCCCAGCATTTT. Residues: CASSQGAADQPQHF.

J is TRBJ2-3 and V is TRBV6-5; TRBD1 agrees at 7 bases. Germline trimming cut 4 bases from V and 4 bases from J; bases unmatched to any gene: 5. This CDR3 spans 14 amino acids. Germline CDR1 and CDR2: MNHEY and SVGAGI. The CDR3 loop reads CASSWDRRADTQYF. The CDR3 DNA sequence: TGTGCCAGCAGTTGGGACAGAAGGGCAGATACGCAGTATTTT.

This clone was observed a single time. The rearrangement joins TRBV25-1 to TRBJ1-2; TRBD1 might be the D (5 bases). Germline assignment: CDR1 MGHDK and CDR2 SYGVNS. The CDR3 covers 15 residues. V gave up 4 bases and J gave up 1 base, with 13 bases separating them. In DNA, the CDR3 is TGTGCCAGCAGTGGACAAGGGAGGGGTAACTATGGCTACACCTTC. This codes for CASSGQGRGNYGYTF.

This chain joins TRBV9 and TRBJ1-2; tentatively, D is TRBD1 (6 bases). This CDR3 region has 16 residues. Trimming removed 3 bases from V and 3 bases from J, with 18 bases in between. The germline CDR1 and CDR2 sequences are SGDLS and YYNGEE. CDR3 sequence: CASSGPLGGQDYGYTF. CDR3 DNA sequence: TGTGCCAGCAGCGGACCGTTAGGGGGACAAGACTATGGCTACACCTTC.

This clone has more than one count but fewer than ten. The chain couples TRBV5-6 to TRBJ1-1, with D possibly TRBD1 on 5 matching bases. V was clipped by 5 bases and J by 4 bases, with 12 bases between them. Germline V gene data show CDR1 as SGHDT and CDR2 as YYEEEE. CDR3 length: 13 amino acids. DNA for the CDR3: TGTGCCAGCAGTCGTATGGGGCTCACTGAAGCTTTCTTT. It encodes CASSRMGLTEAFF.

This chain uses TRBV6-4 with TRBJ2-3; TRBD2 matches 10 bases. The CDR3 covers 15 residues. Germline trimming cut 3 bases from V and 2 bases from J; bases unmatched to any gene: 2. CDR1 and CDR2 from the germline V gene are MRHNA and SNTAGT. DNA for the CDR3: TGTGCCAGCAGTGAAAGCGGGGGGGCCACAGATACGCAGTATTTT. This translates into CASSESGGATDTQYF.